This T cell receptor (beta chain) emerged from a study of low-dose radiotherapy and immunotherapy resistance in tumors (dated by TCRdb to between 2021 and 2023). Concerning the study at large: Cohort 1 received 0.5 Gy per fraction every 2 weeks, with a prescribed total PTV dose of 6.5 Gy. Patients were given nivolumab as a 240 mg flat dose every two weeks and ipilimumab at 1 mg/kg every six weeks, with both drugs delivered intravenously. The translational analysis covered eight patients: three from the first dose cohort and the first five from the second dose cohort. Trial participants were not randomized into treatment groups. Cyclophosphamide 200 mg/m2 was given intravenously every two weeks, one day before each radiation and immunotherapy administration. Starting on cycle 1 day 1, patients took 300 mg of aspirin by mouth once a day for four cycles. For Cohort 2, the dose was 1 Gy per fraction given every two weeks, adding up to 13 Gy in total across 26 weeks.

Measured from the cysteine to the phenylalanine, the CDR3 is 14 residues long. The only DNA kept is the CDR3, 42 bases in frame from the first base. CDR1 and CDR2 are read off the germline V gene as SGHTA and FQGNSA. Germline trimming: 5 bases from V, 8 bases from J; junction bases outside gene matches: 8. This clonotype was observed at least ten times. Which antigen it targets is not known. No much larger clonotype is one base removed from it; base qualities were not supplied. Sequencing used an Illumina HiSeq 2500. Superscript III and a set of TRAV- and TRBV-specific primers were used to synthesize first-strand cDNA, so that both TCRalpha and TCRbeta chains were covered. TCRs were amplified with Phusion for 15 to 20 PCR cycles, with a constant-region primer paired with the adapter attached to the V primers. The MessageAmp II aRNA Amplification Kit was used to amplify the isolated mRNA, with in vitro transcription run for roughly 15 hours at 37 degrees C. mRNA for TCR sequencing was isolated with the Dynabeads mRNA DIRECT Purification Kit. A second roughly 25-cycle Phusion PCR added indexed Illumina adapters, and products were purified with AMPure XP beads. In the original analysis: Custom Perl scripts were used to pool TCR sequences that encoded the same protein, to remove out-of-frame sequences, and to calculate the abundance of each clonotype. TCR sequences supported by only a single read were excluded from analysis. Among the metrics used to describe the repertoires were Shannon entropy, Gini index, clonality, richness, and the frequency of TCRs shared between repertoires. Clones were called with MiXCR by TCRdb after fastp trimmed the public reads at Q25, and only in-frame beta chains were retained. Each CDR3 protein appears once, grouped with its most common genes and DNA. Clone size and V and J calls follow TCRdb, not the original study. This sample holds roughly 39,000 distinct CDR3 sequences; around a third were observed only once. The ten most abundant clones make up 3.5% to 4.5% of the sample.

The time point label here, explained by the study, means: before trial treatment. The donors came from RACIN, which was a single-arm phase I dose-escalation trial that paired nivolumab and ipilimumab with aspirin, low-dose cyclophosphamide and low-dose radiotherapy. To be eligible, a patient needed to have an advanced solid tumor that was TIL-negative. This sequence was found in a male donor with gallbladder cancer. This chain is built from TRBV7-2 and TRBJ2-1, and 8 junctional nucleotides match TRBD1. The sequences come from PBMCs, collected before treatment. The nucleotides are TGTGCCAGCAGCCTCAGGGGGCGCAACGATGAGCAGTTCTTC. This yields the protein CASSLRGRNDEQFF. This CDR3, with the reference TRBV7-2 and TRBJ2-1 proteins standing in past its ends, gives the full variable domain GAGVSQSPSNKVTEKGKDVELRCDPISGHTALYWYRQSLGQGLEFLIYFQGNSAPDKSGLPSDRFSAERTGGSVSTLTIQRTQQEDSAVYLCASSLRGRNDEQFFGPGTRLTVL.